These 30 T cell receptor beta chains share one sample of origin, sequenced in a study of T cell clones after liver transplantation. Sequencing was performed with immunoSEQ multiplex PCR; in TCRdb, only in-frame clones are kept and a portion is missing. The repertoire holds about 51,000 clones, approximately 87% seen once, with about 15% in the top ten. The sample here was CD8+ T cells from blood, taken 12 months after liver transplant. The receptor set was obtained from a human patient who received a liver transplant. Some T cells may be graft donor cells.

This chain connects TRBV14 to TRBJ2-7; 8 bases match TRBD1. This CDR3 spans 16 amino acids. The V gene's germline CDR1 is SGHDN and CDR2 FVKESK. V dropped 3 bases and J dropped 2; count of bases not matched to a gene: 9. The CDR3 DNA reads TGTGCCAGCAGCCACCTTGGGACAGGAGTAACCTACGAGCAGTACTTC. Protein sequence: CASSHLGTGVTYEQYF.

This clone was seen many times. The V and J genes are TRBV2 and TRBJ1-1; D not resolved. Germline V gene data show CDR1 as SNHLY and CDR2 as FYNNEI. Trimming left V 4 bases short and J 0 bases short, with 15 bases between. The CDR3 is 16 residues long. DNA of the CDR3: TGTGCCAGCAGTGGATGGGGAGGATACTTGAACACTGAAGCTTTCTTT. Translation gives CASSGWGGYLNTEAFF.

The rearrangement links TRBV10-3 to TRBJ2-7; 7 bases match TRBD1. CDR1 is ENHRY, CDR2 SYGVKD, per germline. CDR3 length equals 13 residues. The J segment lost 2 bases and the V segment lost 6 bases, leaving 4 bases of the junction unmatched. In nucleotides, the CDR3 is TGTGCCATCAGGAGGGACAGCACCTACGAGCAGTACTTC. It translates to CAIRRDSTYEQYF.

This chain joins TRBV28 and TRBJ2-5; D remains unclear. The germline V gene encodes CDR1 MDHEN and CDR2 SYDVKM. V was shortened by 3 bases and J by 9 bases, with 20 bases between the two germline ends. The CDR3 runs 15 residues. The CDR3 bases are TGTGCCAGCAGTTTTGTCAGAACGTTACTCTCGGCCCAGTACTTC. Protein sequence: CASSFVRTLLSAQYF.

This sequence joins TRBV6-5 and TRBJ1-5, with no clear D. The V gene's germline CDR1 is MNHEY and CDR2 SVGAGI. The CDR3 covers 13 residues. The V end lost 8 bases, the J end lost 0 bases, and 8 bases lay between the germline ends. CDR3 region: CASSAGSNQPQHF. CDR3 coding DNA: TGTGCCAGCTCCGCGGGTAGCAATCAGCCCCAGCATTTT.

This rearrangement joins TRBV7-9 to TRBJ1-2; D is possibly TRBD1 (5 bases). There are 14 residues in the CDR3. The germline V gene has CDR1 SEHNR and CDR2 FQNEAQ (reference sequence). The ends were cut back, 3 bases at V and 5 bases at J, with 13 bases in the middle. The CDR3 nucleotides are TGTGCCAGCAGCTTCGGTGACAGTGTTTATGGCTACACCTTC. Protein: CASSFGDSVYGYTF.

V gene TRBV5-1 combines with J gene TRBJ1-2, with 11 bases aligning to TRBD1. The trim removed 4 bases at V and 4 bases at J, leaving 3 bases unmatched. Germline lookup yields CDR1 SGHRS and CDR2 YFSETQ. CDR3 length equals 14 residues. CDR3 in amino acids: CASSGDRGGYGYTF. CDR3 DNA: TGCGCCAGCAGCGGGGACAGGGGGGGCTATGGCTACACCTTC.

The CDR3 DNA reads as TGTGCCAGCAGTTTATCGGGACTGGCAGATACGCAGTATTTT. The encoded protein is CASSLSGLADTQYF. This chain links TRBV27 with TRBJ2-3; maybe TRBD2 (6 bases). Deletions cut 0 bases from V and 4 bases from J, with 8 bases between. The length of the CDR3 is 14 residues. Germline V gene data show CDR1 as MNHEY and CDR2 as SMNVEV (reference sequence).

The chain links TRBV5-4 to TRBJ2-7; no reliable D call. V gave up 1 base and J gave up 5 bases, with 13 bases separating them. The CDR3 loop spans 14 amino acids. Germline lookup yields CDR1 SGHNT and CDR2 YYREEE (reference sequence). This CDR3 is CASSLRPFDDEQYF. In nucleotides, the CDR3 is TGTGCCAGCAGCTTGCGGCCCTTCGATGACGAGCAGTACTTC.

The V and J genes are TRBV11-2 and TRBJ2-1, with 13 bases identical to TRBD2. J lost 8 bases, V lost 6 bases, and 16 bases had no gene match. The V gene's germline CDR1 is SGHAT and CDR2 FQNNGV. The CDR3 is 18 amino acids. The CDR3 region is CASSSTRSGLAGRDEQFF. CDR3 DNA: TGTGCCAGCAGTTCAACCCGTTCGGGACTAGCGGGACGCGATGAGCAGTTCTTC.

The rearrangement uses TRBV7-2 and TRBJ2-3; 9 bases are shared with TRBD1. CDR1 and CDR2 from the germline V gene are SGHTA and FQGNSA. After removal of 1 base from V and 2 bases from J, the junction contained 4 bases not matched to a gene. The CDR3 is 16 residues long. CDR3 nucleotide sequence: TGTGCCAGCAGCTTAGAAGGGACAGGGTCCACAGATACGCAGTATTTT. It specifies CASSLEGTGSTDTQYF.

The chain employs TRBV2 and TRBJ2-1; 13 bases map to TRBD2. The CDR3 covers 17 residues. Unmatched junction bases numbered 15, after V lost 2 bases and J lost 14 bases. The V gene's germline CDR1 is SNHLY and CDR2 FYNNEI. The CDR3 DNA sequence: TGTGCCAGCAGTGAACCAGAATCGGGACTAGCGGGATCCCTAAAGTTCTTC. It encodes CASSEPESGLAGSLKFF.

The DNA for the CDR3 is TGTGCCAGCAATTTTCCGGGCCGTAACAAGATGAACACTGAAGCTTTCTTT. This translates into CASNFPGRNKMNTEAFF. The chain carries TRBV28 and TRBJ1-1; no reliable D call. The V end lost 7 bases, the J end lost 0 bases, and 21 bases lay between the germline ends. The CDR3 has 17 amino acids. The germline V gene has CDR1 MDHEN and CDR2 SYDVKM.

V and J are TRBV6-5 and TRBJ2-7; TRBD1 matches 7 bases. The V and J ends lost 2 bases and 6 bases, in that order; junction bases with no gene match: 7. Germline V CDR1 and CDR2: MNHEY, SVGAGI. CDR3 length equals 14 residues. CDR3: CASSYRNRGGEQYF. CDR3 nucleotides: TGTGCCAGCAGTTACCGTAACAGGGGCGGCGAGCAGTACTTC.

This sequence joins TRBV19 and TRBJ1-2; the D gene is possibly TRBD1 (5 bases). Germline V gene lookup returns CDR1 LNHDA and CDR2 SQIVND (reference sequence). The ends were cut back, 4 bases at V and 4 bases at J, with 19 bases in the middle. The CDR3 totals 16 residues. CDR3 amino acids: CASSKTPQGFPYGYTF. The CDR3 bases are TGTGCCAGTAGTAAAACTCCCCAGGGTTTTCCCTATGGCTACACCTTC.

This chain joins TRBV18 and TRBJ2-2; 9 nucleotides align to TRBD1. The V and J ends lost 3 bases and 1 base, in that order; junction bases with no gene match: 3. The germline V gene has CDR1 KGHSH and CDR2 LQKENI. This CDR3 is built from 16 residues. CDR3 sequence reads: CASSPDRGRNTGELFF. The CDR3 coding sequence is TGTGCCAGCTCACCGGACAGGGGCAGGAACACCGGGGAGCTGTTTTTT.

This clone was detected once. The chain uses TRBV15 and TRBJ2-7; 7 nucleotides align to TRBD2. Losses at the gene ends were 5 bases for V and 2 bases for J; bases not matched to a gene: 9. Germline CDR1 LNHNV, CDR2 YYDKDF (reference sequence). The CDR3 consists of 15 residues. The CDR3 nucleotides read TGTGCCACCAGCGGCCACGTTGGGACTACCTACGAGCAGTACTTC. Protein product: CATSGHVGTTYEQYF.

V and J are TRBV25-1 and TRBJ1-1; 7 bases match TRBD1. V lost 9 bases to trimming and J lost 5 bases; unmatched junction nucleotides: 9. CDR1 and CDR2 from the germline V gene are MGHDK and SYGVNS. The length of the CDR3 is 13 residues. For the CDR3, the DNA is TGTGCCAGTGGTGACAGGGTGATAACTGAAGCTTTCTTT. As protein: CASGDRVITEAFF.

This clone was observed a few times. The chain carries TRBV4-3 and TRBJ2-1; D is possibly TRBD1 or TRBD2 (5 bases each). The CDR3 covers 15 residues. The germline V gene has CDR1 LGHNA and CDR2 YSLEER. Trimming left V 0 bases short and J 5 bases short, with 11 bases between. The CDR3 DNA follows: TGCGCCAGCAGCCAAGACAGGGCGAGGGACAATGAGCAGTTCTTC. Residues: CASSQDRARDNEQFF.

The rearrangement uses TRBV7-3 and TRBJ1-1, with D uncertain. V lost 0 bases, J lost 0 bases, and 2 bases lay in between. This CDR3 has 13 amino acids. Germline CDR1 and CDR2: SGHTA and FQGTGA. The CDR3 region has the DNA TGTGCCAGCAGCTTAACAGTGAACACTGAAGCTTTCTTT. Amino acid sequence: CASSLTVNTEAFF.

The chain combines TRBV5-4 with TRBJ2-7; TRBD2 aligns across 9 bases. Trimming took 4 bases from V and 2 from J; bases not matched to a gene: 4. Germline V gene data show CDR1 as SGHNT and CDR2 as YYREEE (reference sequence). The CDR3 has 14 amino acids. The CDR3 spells CASSSSGSAYEQYF. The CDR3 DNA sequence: TGTGCCAGCAGCAGTAGCGGGAGCGCCTACGAGCAGTACTTC.

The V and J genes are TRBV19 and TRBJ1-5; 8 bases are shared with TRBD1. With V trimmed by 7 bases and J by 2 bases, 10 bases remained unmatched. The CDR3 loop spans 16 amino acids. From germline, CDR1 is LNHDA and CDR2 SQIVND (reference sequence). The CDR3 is CASTLTGGWGNQPQHF. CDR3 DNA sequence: TGTGCCAGTACCTTAACAGGGGGATGGGGCAATCAGCCCCAGCATTTT.

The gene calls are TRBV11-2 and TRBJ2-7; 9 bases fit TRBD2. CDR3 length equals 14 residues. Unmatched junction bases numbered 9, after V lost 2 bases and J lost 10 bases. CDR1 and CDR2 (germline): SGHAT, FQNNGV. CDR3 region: CASSLTGTSYRQYF. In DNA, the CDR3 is TGTGCCAGCAGCTTAACCGGGACTAGCTATCGACAGTACTTC.

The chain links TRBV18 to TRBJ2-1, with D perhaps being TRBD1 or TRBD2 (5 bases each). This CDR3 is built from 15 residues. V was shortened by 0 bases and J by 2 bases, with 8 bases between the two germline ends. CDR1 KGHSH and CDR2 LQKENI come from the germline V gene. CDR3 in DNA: TGTGCCAGCTCACCACCCGAGGGGCCCTACAATGAGCAGTTCTTC. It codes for CASSPPEGPYNEQFF.

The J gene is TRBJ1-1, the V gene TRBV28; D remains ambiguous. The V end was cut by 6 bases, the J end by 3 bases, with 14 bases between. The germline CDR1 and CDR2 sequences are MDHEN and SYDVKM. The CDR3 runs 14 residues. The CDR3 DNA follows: TGTGCCAGCAGCCCTTTAGGGTGGGACACTGAAGCTTTCTTT. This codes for CASSPLGWDTEAFF. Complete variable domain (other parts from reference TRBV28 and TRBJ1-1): DVKVTQSSRYLVKRTGEKVFLECVQDMDHENMFWYRQDPGLGLRLIYFSYDVKMKEKGDIPEGYSVSREKKERFSLILESASTNQTSMYLCASSPLGWDTEAFFGQGTRLTVV.

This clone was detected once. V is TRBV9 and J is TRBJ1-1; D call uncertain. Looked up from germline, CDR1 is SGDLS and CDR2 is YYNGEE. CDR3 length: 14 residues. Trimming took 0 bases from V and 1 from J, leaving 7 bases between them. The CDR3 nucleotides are TGTGCCAGCAGCGTAGTCGCGGGGAACACTGAAGCTTTCTTT. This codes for CASSVVAGNTEAFF. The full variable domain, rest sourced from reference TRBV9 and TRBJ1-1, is DSGVTQTPKHLITATGQRVTLRCSPRSGDLSVYWYQQSLDQGLQFLIQYYNGEERAKGNILERFSAQQFPDLHSELNLSSLELGDSALYFCASSVVAGNTEAFFGQGTRLTVV.

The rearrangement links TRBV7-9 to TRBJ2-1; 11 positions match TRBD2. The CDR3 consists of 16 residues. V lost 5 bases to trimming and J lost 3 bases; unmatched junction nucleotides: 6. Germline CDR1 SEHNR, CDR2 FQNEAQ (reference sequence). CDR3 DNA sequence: TGTGCCAGCAGCCGTCAGACTAGCGGGGTCTACAATGAGCAGTTCTTC. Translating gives CASSRQTSGVYNEQFF. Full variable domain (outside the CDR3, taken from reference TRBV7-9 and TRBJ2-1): DTGVSQNPRHKITKRGQNVTFRCDPISEHNRLYWYRQTLGQGPEFLTYFQNEAQLEKSRLLSDRFSAERPKGSFSTLEIQRTEQGDSAMYLCASSRQTSGVYNEQFFGPGTRLTVL.

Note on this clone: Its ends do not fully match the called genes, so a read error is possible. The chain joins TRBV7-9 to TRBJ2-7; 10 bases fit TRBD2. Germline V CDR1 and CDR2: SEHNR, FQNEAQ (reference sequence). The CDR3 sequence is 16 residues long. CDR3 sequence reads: CASSLASGRAVYEQYF. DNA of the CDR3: TGTGCCAGCAGCCTAGCAAGCGGGAGGGCCGTCTACGAGCAGTACTTC.

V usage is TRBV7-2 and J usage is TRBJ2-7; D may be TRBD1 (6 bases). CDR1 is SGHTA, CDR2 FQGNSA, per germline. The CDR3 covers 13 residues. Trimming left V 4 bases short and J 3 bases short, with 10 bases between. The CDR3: CASSSGTFYEQYF. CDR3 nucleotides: TGTGCCAGCAGCTCCGGGACATTCTACGAGCAGTACTTC.

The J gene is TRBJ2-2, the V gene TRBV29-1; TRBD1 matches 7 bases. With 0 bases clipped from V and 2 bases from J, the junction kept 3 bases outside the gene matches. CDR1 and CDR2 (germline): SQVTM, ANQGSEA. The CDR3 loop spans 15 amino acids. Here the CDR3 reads CSVEDRDRNTGELFF. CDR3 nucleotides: TGCAGCGTTGAAGACCGGGACAGAAACACCGGGGAGCTGTTTTTT.